The clone carrying this T cell receptor (beta chain) was recorded many times. First-strand cDNA relied on TRAV- and TRBV-specific primers spanning alpha and beta chains. The authors amplified TCRs for 20 to 25 PCR cycles with a constant-region primer and a V-primer adapter. In TCRdb, the reads were re-called with MiXCR into one record per CDR3 protein. The data hold 75,000 to 95,000 distinct CDR3 sequences, with 9.4% observed a single time. Time point here: before trial treatment. It was nivolumab, ipilimumab, aspirin, low-dose cyclophosphamide and low-dose radiotherapy that donors received. The source of the sample is a study of low-dose radiotherapy and immunotherapy resistance in tumors. Study information: Patients were treated with intravenous nivolumab at 240 mg every two weeks and were also dosed with ipilimumab at 1 mg/kg every six weeks. Patients' oral aspirin dose was 300 mg daily across four cycles from cycle 1 day 1.

The CDR3 runs 15 residues. Looked up from germline, CDR1 is MDHEN and CDR2 is SYDVKM. Unmatched junction bases numbered 1, after V lost 2 bases and J lost 3 bases. The receptor was derived from a male donor with prostate cancer. The chain carries TRBV28 and TRBJ2-3; 11 bases are shared with TRBD2. Specimen: PBMCs, collected before treatment. The CDR3 reads CASSLLAGGTDTQYF. CDR3 nucleotides: TGTGCCAGCAGTTTACTAGCGGGAGGTACAGATACGCAGTATTTT.